The 19 T cell receptor beta chains below come from one sample, sequenced in a study of T cells in women clearing cervical HPV infection. Here immunoSEQ multiplex PCR was the method, and the copy in TCRdb shows in-frame clones only, minus some. Recorded for this sample: over 30,000 clones. The sample consisted of blood buffy coat. The receptors derive from a woman aged 18 to 75 with a cervical HPV16 infection that either progressed to CIN3+ or cleared (not recorded which).

In regard to this clone: From the germline J gene comes the end of the CDR3, since the read stops 3 residues before it. V usage is TRBV7-2 and J usage is TRBJ2-1, with TRBD2 matching 10 bases. V trimming: 0 bases; J trimming: 8 bases; junction bases outside the gene matches: 4. Germline V lookup: CDR1 SGHTA, CDR2 FQGNSA. This CDR3 has 15 residues. The sequenced part of the CDR3 DNA is TGTGCCAGCAGCTTAGCTAGCGGGGGGCCTCATGAG. It translates to CASSLASGGPHE. The whole CDR3 is CASSLASGGPHEQFF.

As concerns this clone: The read gets to within 3 residues of the CDR3 end, and the germline J gene fills in the rest. The rearrangement joins TRBV5-1 to TRBJ1-1; no firm D call. Trimming removed 0 bases from V and 1 base from J, with 13 bases in between. Germline values: CDR1 SGHRS, CDR2 YFSETQ. CDR3 length equals 16 residues. The chain's CDR3 is CASSLEGPTRNTEAFF. The DNA read from the CDR3 is TGCGCCAGCAGCTTGGAGGGCCCAACCCGGAACACTGAA.

A word on this clone: The read ends 3 residues early relative to the CDR3; the germline J gene fills the gap. The gene calls are TRBV7-9 and TRBJ1-4; 8 bases align to TRBD1. CDR1 is SEHNR and CDR2 is FQNEAQ in the germline V gene (reference sequence). The CDR3 extends over 14 amino acids. V was clipped by 5 bases and J by 8 bases; unmatched bases: 7. The CDR3 DNA, read in part, is TGTGCCAGCAGCCTGGGACAGGCGGTGGAAAAA. This translates into CASSLGQAVEK. The whole CDR3 sequence is CASSLGQAVEKLFF.

The sequenced CDR3 bases are TGTGCCAGCAGTGCCGGTAGCAATCAGCCC. Translating it yields CASSAGSNQP. The CDR3 reads in full as CASSAGSNQPQHF. The J gene is TRBJ1-5, the V gene TRBV6-4, with D hard to call. The CDR3 goes on 3 residues after the read ends, and that part is filled in from the germline J gene. The germline V and J ends were trimmed by 4 bases and 0 bases, with 4 bases remaining between them. This CDR3 has 13 amino acids. The V gene's germline CDR1 is MRHNA and CDR2 SNTAGT.

On this clone itself: With the read ending 3 residues before the CDR3 end, the germline J gene is used to fill in that end. V and J are TRBV18 and TRBJ2-1; D is undetermined. CDR1 is KGHSH, CDR2 LQKENI, per germline. CDR3 length equals 11 residues. V was trimmed by 1 base and J by 8 bases, leaving 3 bases between them. The CDR3 is CASSPQDEQFF. The DNA read from the CDR3 is TGTGCCAGCTCACCACAGGATGAG.

Details on this clone: The CDR3 goes on 3 residues after the read ends, and that part is filled in from the germline J gene. This sample also contains other DNA sequences that code for the same CDR3. The chain employs TRBV20-1 and TRBJ1-6; D gene uncertain. V lost 0 bases to trimming and J lost 9 bases, with 6 bases between them. Germline loops: CDR1 DFQATT, CDR2 SNEGSKA (reference sequence). The CDR3 contains 12 residues. The covered CDR3 bases are TGCAGTGCTAGAGATTCAGGTTCACCC. This gives the protein CSARDSGSP. In full, the CDR3 reads CSARDSGSPLHF.

The CDR3 sequence: CSARDLQGNQPQHF. The covered CDR3 bases are TGCAGTGCTAGAGACTTACAGGGGAATCAGCCC. The chain combines TRBV20-1 with TRBJ1-5; TRBD1 matches at 7 bases. The missing CDR3 end, 3 residues past where the read stops, is filled in from the germline J gene. V lost 0 bases and J lost 4; bases outside the gene matches: 3. The CDR3 spans 14 residues. Per germline, CDR1 DFQATT and CDR2 SNEGSKA (reference sequence).

A note on this clone: The read finishes 3 residues shy of the CDR3 end, and the germline J gene is used to complete it. The chain carries TRBV6-2 or TRBV6-3 and TRBJ2-1; D unresolved. The CDR3 is 14 residues long. Germline CDR1 and CDR2: MNHEY and SVGEGT. The ends were cut back, 2 bases at V and 5 bases at J, with 10 bases in the middle. Incomplete CDR3 DNA: TGTGCCAGCAGTTACGTTAACAGACACAATGAG. It yields the protein CASSYVNRHNE. The entire CDR3 protein is CASSYVNRHNEQFF.

This CDR3 is CASSPRTGEVFVNTEAFF. The part of the CDR3 DNA that was read is TGTGCCAGCAGCCCCAGGACAGGGGAGGTGTTTGTGAACACTGAA. The chain employs TRBV7-8 and TRBJ1-1; the match to TRBD1 covers 9 bases. The CDR3 end falls 3 residues outside the read, so it is completed with the germline J gene. Trimming at V came to 5 bases and at J to 0 bases, leaving 13 bases not matched to a gene. The CDR3 runs 18 residues. Germline V CDR1 and CDR2: SGHVS, FQNEAQ.

Turning to this clone: Read coverage stops 3 residues before the CDR3 terminus; the germline J gene supplies the remainder. V usage is TRBV5-1 and J usage is TRBJ1-4; 9 positions match TRBD1. The ends lost 4 bases at V and 7 bases at J; junction bases unmatched: 8. Germline loops: CDR1 SGHRS, CDR2 YFSETQ. This CDR3 has 15 residues. The sequenced CDR3 bases are TGCGCCAGCAGCATACCGGGACAGGGTGGTGAAAAA. It codes for CASSIPGQGGEK. The full-length CDR3 reads as CASSIPGQGGEKLFF. The full variable domain, completed using reference TRBV5-1 and TRBJ1-4, is KAGVTQTPRYLIKTRGQQVTLSCSPISGHRSVSWYQQTPGQGLQFLFEYFSETQRNKGNFPGRFSGRQFSNSRSEMNVSTLELGDSALYLCASSIPGQGGEKLFFGSGTQLSVL.

With respect to this clone: The missing CDR3 end, 3 residues past where the read stops, is filled in from the germline J gene. This sequence joins TRBV7-2 and TRBJ2-3; D gene unclear. The CDR3 is 12 residues long. CDR1 and CDR2 from the germline V gene are SGHTA and FQGNSA. Trimming stripped 5 bases from V and 3 bases from J, with 6 bases between. The sequenced part of the CDR3 DNA is TGTGCCAGCAGCCGAACAACAGATACG. Amino acids: CASSRTTDT. In full, the CDR3 is CASSRTTDTQYF.

Regarding this clone: The read stops 3 residues short of the end of the CDR3; the missing end is completed from the germline J gene. This chain connects TRBV7-6 to TRBJ1-5; TRBD1 is a possible D gene (5 bases). This CDR3 has 13 amino acids. Looked up from germline, CDR1 is SGHVS and CDR2 is FNYEAQ. V dropped 8 bases and J dropped 6 bases, with 14 bases sitting between them. The part of the CDR3 DNA that was read is TGTGCCAGCGGGCAGGGAGGGGTTCAGCCC. Translating it yields CASGQGGVQP. The CDR3 in full is CASGQGGVQPQHF.

CDR3 in amino acids: CASSLDRADYGYTF. CDR3 DNA, as far as it was read: TGTGCCAGCAGCTTGGACAGGGCCGACTATGGC. This rearrangement joins TRBV11-1 to TRBJ1-2; 8 bases match TRBD1. Read sequence stops 3 residues before the CDR3 end, and the germline J gene provides the missing end. Trimming took 3 bases from V and 3 from J; bases not matched to a gene: 3. Germline-derived CDR1 and CDR2 are SGHAT and FQDESV (reference sequence). The CDR3 extends over 14 amino acids.

As regards this clone: One end of the junction does not line up with germline, which may come from a read error. The read ends 3 residues before the CDR3 terminus; that terminus is restored from the germline J gene. The chain carries TRBV7-2 and TRBJ2-2; D tentatively reads TRBD1 or TRBD2 (6 bases each). Germline values: CDR1 SGHTA, CDR2 FQGNSA. CDR3 length equals 15 residues. Incomplete CDR3 DNA: TGTGCCAGCGGCTTACGAGGGGGAGGCACCGGGGAG. It specifies CASGLRGGGTGE. The CDR3 as a whole reads CASGLRGGGTGELFF.

In regard to this clone: The sequence runs out 3 residues before the end of the CDR3; the remainder is reconstructed from the germline J gene. V and J are TRBV12-3 or TRBV12-4 and TRBJ1-1; D is perhaps TRBD1 (6 bases). This CDR3 is built from 14 residues. V gave up 5 bases and J gave up 1 base, with 11 bases separating them. The CDR3 DNA, read in part, is TGTGCCAGCAGTACCGGGACAAAGAACACTGAA. Residues: CASSTGTKNTE. The complete CDR3 reads CASSTGTKNTEAFF.

Here the CDR3 reads CASSSFQGTGELFF. The CDR3 DNA, read in part, is TGCGCCAGCAGCTCGTTCCAGGGAACCGGGGAG. The chain carries TRBV5-1 and TRBJ2-2; perhaps TRBD1 as D (5 bases). The missing CDR3 end, 3 residues past where the read stops, is filled in from the germline J gene. The V end was cut by 3 bases, the J end by 5 bases, with 11 bases between. This CDR3 has 14 residues. Germline lookup yields CDR1 SGHRS and CDR2 YFSETQ.

Worth noting for this clone: The read ends 3 residues shy of where the CDR3 ends; the end is completed using the germline J gene. The chain recombines TRBV20-1 with TRBJ1-5; TRBD1 agrees at 11 bases. The ends lost 3 bases at V and 6 bases at J; junction bases unmatched: 10. Per germline, CDR1 DFQATT and CDR2 SNEGSKA (reference sequence). The CDR3 extends over 16 amino acids. The CDR3 bases that were read are TGCAGTGCTAGCAAATCCGGACAGGGGGCTGGTCAGCCC. It is translated as CSASKSGQGAGQP. The entire CDR3 sequence reads CSASKSGQGAGQPQHF.

Comment on this clone: The sequenced fragment ends 3 residues before the CDR3 boundary, so the rest is inferred from the germline J gene. The chain links TRBV19 to TRBJ2-6; D is unclear. The V gene lost 5 bases and the J gene lost 0 bases, with 8 bases spanning the gap. The CDR3 is 15 residues long. Germline V lookup: CDR1 LNHDA, CDR2 SQIVND (reference sequence). The covered CDR3 bases are TGTGCCAGTAGTGAGGTGATCTCTGGGGCCAACGTC. Encoded protein: CASSEVISGANV. In full, the CDR3 reads CASSEVISGANVLTF. Together with reference TRBV19 and TRBJ2-6, the CDR3 gives the full variable domain: DGGITQSPKYLFRKEGQNVTLSCEQNLNHDAMYWYRQDPGQGLRLIYYSQIVNDFQKGDIAEGYSVSREKKESFPLTVTSAQKNPTAFYLCASSEVISGANVLTFGAGSRLTVL.

Notes on this clone: From the germline J gene comes the end of the CDR3, since the read stops 3 residues before it. The chain couples TRBV20-1 to TRBJ2-7; 11 bases are a match to TRBD1. Looked up from germline, CDR1 is DFQATT and CDR2 is SNEGSKA (reference sequence). The CDR3 runs to 14 residues. V lost 6 bases and J lost 4; bases outside the gene matches: 8. CDR3 region: CSAPGQGGVYEQYF. Partial CDR3 DNA: TGCAGTGCACCGGGACAGGGGGGAGTATACGAG.